This T cell receptor (beta chain) came from a study of shared clonotypes between healthy human individuals. Sequencing was performed with immunoSEQ multiplex PCR; in TCRdb, only in-frame clones are kept and a portion is missing. The sample consists of approximately 2.5 million clones, 93% of them appearing once. This CDR3 region has 15 residues. Germline CDR1 is SGHAT and CDR2 is FQDESV (reference sequence). V gave up 2 bases and J gave up 3 bases; unmatched junction bases: 3. The receptor was derived from a man in his late teens or twenties in good health. Some clones in this sample may be carry-over from other donors' samples. The chain joins TRBV11-1 to TRBJ2-5; 10 bases align to TRBD2. Source material: naive CD4+ T cells from PBMCs. Described subset: CD45RA+ positively selected. The CDR3 is CASSLLGTSEETQYF. CDR3 in DNA: TGTGCCAGCAGCTTACTCGGGACTAGCGAAGAGACCCAGTACTTC.